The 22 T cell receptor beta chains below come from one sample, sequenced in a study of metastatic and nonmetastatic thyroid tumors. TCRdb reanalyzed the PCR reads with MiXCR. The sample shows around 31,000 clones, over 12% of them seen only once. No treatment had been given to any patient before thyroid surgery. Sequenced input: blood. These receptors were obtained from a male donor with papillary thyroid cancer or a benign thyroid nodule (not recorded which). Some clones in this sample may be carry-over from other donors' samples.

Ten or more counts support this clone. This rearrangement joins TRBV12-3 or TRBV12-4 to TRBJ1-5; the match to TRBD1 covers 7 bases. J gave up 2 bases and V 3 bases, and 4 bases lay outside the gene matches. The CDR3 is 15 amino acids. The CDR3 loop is CASSLDRLGNQPQHF. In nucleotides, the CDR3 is TGTGCCAGCAGTTTGGACAGGTTAGGCAATCAGCCCCAGCATTTT.

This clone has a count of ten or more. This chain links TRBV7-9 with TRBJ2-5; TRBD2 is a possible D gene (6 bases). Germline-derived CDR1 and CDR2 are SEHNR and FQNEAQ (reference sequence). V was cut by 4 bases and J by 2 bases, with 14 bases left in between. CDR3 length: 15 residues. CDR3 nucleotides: TGTGCCAGCAGCTCTAGCCGGGACTTTCAAGAGACCCAGTACTTC. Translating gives CASSSSRDFQETQYF. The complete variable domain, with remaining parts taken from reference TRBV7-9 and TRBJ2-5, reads DTGVSQNPRHKITKRGQNVTFRCDPISEHNRLYWYRQTLGQGPEFLTYFQNEAQLEKSRLLSDRFSAERPKGSFSTLEIQRTEQGDSAMYLCASSSSRDFQETQYFGPGTRLLVL.

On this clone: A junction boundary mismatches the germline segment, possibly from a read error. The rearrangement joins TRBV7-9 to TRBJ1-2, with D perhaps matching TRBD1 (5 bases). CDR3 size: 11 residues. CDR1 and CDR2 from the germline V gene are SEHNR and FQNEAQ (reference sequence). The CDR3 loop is CAISRQRSYTF. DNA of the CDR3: TGTGCCATCAGCAGACAGCGAAGCTACACCTTC.

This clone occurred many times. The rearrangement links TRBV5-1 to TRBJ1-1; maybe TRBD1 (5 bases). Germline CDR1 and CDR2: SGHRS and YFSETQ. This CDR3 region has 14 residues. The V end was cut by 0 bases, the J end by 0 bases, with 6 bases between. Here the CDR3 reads CASSLGRVNTEAFF. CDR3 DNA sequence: TGCGCCAGCAGCTTGGGCAGGGTGAACACTGAAGCTTTCTTT.

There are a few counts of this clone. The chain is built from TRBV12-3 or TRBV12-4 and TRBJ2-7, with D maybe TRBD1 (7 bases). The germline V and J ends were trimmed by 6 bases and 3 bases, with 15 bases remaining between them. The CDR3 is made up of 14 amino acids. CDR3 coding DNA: TGTGCCAGCAGCTTCGGGACAGCGGGCTACGAGCAGTACTTC. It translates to CASSFGTAGYEQYF.

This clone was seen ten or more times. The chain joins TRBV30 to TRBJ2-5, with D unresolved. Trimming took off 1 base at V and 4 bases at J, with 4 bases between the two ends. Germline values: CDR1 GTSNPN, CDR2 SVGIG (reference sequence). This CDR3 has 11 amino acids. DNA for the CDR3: TGTGCCTGGAGTGAGAGAGAGACCCAGTACTTC. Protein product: CAWSERETQYF.

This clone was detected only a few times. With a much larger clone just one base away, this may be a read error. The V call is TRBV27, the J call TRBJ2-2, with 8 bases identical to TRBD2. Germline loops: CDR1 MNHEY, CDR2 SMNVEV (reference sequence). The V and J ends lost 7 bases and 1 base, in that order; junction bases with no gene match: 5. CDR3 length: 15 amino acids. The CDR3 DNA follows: TGTGCCAGCATCTTAAGCGGGAGGAACACCGGGGAGCTGTTTTTT. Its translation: CASILSGRNTGELFF.

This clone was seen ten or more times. Here the CDR3 DNA reads TGTGCCAGCAGTCCCAGACCCTCCGGGACTTCCCTCGAGCAGTACTTC. This codes for CASSPRPSGTSLEQYF. The rearrangement links TRBV27 to TRBJ2-7, with a weak D call TRBD2 (6 bases). The germline V gene has CDR1 MNHEY and CDR2 SMNVEV (reference sequence). This CDR3 comprises 16 residues. V was trimmed by 5 bases and J by 6 bases, leaving 23 bases between them.

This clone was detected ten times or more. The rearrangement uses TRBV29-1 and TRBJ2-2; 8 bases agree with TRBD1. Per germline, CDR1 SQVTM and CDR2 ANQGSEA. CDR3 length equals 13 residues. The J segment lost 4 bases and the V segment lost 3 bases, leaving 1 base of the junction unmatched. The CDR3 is CSVDRGRTGELFF. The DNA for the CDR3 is TGCAGCGTTGACAGGGGGCGCACCGGGGAGCTGTTTTTT.

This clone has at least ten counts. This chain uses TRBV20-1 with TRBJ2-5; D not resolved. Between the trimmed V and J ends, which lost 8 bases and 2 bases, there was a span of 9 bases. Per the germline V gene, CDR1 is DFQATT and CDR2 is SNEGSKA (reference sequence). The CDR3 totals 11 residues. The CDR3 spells CSPRVQETQYF. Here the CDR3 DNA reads TGCAGTCCCCGGGTACAAGAGACCCAGTACTTC.

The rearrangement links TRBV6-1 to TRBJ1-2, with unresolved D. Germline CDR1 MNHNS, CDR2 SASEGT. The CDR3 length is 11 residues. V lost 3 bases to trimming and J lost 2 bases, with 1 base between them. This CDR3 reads CASSDNYGYTF. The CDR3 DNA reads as TGTGCCAGCAGTGACAACTATGGCTACACCTTC.

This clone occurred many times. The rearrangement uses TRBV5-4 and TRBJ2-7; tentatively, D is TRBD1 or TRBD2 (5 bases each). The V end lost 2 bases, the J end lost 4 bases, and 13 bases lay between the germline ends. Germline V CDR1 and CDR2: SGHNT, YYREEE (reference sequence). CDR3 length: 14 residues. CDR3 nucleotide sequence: TGTGCCAGCAGCTTAGAGGGGAACTTGTACGAGCAGTACTTC. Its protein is CASSLEGNLYEQYF.

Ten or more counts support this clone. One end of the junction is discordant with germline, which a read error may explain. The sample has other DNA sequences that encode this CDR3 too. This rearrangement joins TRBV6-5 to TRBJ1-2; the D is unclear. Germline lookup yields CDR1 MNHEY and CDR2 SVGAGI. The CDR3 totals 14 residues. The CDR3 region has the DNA TGCGCCAGCAGTTACTACCCTGGTGCGGAGGGCTACACCTTC. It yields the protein CASSYYPGAEGYTF.

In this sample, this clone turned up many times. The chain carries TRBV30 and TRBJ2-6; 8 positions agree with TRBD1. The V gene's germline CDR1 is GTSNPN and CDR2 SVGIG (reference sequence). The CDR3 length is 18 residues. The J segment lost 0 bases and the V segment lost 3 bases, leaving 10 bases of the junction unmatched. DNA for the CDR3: TGTGCCTGGAGGGCTCGGACAGGGCTCCCCTCTGGGGCCAACGTCCTGACTTTC. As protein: CAWRARTGLPSGANVLTF. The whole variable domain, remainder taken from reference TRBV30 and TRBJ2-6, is SQTIHQWPATLVQPVGSPLSLECTVEGTSNPNLYWYRQAAGRGLQLLFYSVGIGQISSEVPQNLSASRPQDRQFILSSKKLLLSDSGFYLCAWRARTGLPSGANVLTFGAGSRLTVL.

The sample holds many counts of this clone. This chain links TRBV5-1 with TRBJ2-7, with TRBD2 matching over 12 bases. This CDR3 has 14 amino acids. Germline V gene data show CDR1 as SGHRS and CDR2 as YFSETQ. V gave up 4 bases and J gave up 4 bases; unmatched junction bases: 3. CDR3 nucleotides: TGCGCCAGCAGCCCTAGCGGGAGGGAATACGAGCAGTACTTC. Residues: CASSPSGREYEQYF.

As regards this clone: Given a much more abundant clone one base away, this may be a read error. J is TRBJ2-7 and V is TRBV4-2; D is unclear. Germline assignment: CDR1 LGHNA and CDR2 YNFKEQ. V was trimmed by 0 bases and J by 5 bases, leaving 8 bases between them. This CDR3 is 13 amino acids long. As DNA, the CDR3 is TGTGCCAGCAGCCAAGAAAGCGTCGACGAGCAGTACTTC. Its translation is CASSQESVDEQYF.

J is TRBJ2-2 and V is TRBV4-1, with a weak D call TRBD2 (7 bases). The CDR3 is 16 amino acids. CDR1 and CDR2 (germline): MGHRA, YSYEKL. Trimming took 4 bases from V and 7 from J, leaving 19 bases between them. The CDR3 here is CASSPPGGGAGGELFF. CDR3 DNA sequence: TGCGCCAGCAGCCCCCCAGGAGGGGGGGCTGGCGGGGAGCTGTTTTTT.

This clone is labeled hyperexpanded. This chain's CDR3 is CASKAGGTDEQYF. The CDR3 nucleotides read TGTGCCAGCAAGGCGGGAGGTACCGACGAGCAGTACTTC. The rearrangement joins TRBV28 to TRBJ2-7, with TRBD2 matching 8 bases. Germline V gene sequence: CDR1 MDHEN, CDR2 SYDVKM. The CDR3 has 13 residues. Trimming cost V 7 bases and J 5 bases; bases outside gene matches: 7.

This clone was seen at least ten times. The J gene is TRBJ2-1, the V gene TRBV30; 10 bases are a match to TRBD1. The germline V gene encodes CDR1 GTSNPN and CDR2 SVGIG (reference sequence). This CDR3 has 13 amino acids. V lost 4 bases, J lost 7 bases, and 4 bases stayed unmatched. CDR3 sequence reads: CAWIDRGPNEQFF. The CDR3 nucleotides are TGTGCCTGGATAGACAGGGGGCCTAATGAGCAGTTCTTC.

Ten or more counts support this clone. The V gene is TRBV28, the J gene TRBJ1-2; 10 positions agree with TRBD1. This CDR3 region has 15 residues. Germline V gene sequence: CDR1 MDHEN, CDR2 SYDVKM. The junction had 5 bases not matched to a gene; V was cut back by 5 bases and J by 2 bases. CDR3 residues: CASSPGGQGNYGYTF. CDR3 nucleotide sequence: TGTGCCAGCAGTCCAGGGGGACAGGGGAACTATGGCTACACCTTC.

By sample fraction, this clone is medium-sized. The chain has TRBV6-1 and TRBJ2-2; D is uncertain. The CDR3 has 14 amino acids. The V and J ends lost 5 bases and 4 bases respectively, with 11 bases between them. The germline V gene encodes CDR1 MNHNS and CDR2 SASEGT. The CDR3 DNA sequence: TGTGCCAGCAGTTCCGCGGCAGCCACCGGGGAGCTGTTTTTT. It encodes CASSSAAATGELFF.

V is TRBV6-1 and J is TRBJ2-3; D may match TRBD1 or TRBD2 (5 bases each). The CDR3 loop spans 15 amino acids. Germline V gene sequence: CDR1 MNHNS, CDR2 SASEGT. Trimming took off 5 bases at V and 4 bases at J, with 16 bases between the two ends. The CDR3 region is CASSHRGHRADTQYF. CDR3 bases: TGTGCCAGCAGTCATCGGGGCCACCGGGCAGATACGCAGTATTTT.